The 20 T cell receptor beta chains in this list originate from one sample, sequenced in a study of T cells in Graves' hyperthyroidism and ophthalmopathy. Amplified regions were TCR beta CDR3 sequences from RNA transcripts. Carried out on the TCR CDR3, a first-round RT-PCR used the HTBI primer set. TCRdb re-analysed the multiplex PCR reads in MiXCR, keeping a single row per CDR3 protein. This repertoire shows around 760,000 distinct CDR3 sequences, roughly a third found once; its top ten account for 31%. Input material: blood. These receptors all stem from a woman aged 40 to 50 with Graves' hyperthyroidism.

At least ten counts were recorded for this clonotype. The chain couples TRBV19 to TRBJ1-5; no reliable D call. Trimming took 2 bases from V and 5 from J, leaving 7 bases between them. CDR3 length equals 13 residues. From germline, CDR1 is LNHDA and CDR2 SQIVND (reference sequence). In DNA form, the CDR3 reads TGTGCCAGTAGTATACGCTTGGATCAGCCCCAGCATTTT. Its protein product is CASSIRLDQPQHF.

This clonotype was recorded many times. This chain uses TRBV7-9 with TRBJ1-1; maybe TRBD1 (6 bases). Looked up from germline, CDR1 is SEHNR and CDR2 is FQNEAQ (reference sequence). Trimming took off 1 base at V and 6 bases at J, with 12 bases between the two ends. This CDR3 region has 14 residues. The CDR3 nucleotides are TGTGCCAGCAGCTTAGGGGGAGGGGGGGCTGAAGCTTTCTTT. It translates to CASSLGGGGAEAFF.

This clonotype occurred many times. The V and J genes are TRBV24-1 and TRBJ1-5, with a tentative D call TRBD1 (5 bases). Trimming took off 5 bases at V and 7 bases at J, with 17 bases between the two ends. The CDR3 runs 15 residues. CDR1 and CDR2 from the germline V gene are KGHDR and SFDVKD. In nucleotides, the CDR3 is TGTGCCACCAGTGGGGGCGGCCTGGGAGGGCAGCCCCAGCATTTT. It is translated as CATSGGGLGGQPQHF.

This clonotype occurred many times. The chain employs TRBV7-2 and TRBJ1-5; the D gene is possibly TRBD1 (6 bases). This CDR3 region has 13 residues. Germline CDR1 reads SGHTA; CDR2 reads FQGNSA. The V end lost 3 bases, the J end lost 6 bases, and 9 bases lay between the germline ends. The chain's CDR3 is CASSLQGPQPQHF. The CDR3 DNA reads as TGTGCCAGCAGCTTGCAGGGGCCTCAGCCCCAGCATTTT. Looking up the rest from reference TRBV7-2 and TRBJ1-5 gives the full variable domain: GAGVSQSPSNKVTEKGKDVELRCDPISGHTALYWYRQSLGQGLEFLIYFQGNSAPDKSGLPSDRFSAERTGGSVSTLTIQRTQQEDSAVYLCASSLQGPQPQHFGDGTRLSIL.

As to this clonotype: A much larger clone sits a single nucleotide away, making a read error possible. J is TRBJ1-2 and V is TRBV20-1, with D possibly matching TRBD1 (6 bases). The CDR3 is 14 residues long. Germline CDR1 and CDR2: DFQATT and SNEGSKA (reference sequence). Between the trimmed V and J ends, which lost 3 bases and 8 bases, there was a span of 19 bases. The CDR3 here is CSASALRGSGGYTF. CDR3 sequence (DNA): TGCAGTGCTAGTGCCCTCAGGGGTTCGGGGGGCTACACCTTC.

V gene TRBV20-1 combines with J gene TRBJ1-5; D is unresolved. The V gene lost 2 bases and the J gene lost 6 bases, with 14 bases spanning the gap. Looked up from germline, CDR1 is DFQATT and CDR2 is SNEGSKA (reference sequence). The CDR3 extends over 14 amino acids. The CDR3 here is CSARFGESSQPQHF. The CDR3 DNA reads as TGCAGTGCTAGATTTGGAGAGAGTAGTCAGCCCCAGCATTTT.

The rearrangement links TRBV7-9 to TRBJ1-6; 8 bases are shared with TRBD1. The V and J ends lost 5 bases and 7 bases, in that order; junction bases with no gene match: 7. Germline values: CDR1 SEHNR, CDR2 FQNEAQ (reference sequence). The CDR3 is made up of 15 amino acids. Here the CDR3 reads CASSTGTGENSPLHF. DNA of the CDR3: TGTGCCAGCAGCACCGGGACAGGCGAGAATTCACCCCTCCACTTT.

This clonotype was seen ten or more times. The chain links TRBV6-4 to TRBJ1-5; no reliable D call. Trimming pared 6 bases from V and 5 bases from J, leaving 14 bases between. The CDR3 has 14 residues. Germline V gene data show CDR1 as MRHNA and CDR2 as SNTAGT. The CDR3 bases are TGTGCCAGCAGCCAACAAGCGTGGGATCAGCCCCAGCATTTT. Its translation: CASSQQAWDQPQHF.

The V and J genes are TRBV25-1 and TRBJ2-5; 8 nucleotides agree with TRBD1. The CDR3 runs to 15 residues. From germline, CDR1 is MGHDK and CDR2 SYGVNS. Trimming took 9 bases from V and 2 from J; bases not matched to a gene: 11. As DNA, the CDR3 is TGTGCCAGTAGTATTTCCCGGACAGGGCAAGAGACCCAGTACTTC. This codes for CASSISRTGQETQYF. Full variable domain (outside the CDR3, taken from reference TRBV25-1 and TRBJ2-5): EADIYQTPRYLVIGTGKKITLECSQTMGHDKMYWYQQDPGMELHLIHYSYGVNSTEKGDLSSESTVSRIRTEHFPLTLESARPSHTSQYLCASSISRTGQETQYFGPGTRLLVL.

The chain is built from TRBV7-2 and TRBJ1-4; 10 nucleotides align to TRBD1. This CDR3 is 15 amino acids long. Germline lookup yields CDR1 SGHTA and CDR2 FQGNSA. The ends lost 3 bases at V and 11 bases at J; junction bases unmatched: 9. The CDR3 is CASSFADRGYGKLFF. For the CDR3, the DNA is TGTGCCAGCAGCTTCGCGGACAGGGGGTATGGGAAACTGTTTTTT.

This clonotype appeared a few times. The rearrangement joins TRBV7-3 to TRBJ1-1, with a weak D call TRBD1 (5 bases). There are 16 residues in the CDR3. Trimming took off 1 base at V and 4 bases at J, with 16 bases between the two ends. Germline-derived CDR1 and CDR2 are SGHTA and FQGTGA. The CDR3 sequence is CASSLSPGGFATEAFF. CDR3 nucleotide sequence: TGTGCCAGCAGCTTAAGCCCGGGGGGGTTTGCCACTGAAGCTTTCTTT.

In this sample, this clonotype turned up many times. The chain couples TRBV2 to TRBJ1-1; 8 bases fit TRBD1. CDR1 is SNHLY and CDR2 is FYNNEI in the germline V gene. With 9 bases clipped from V and 1 base from J, the junction kept 4 bases outside the gene matches. This CDR3 spans 13 amino acids. The CDR3 spells CASGGQANTEAFF. In DNA, the CDR3 is TGTGCCAGTGGGGGACAGGCGAACACTGAAGCTTTCTTT.

This clonotype was recorded a few times. The chain joins TRBV9 to TRBJ1-4; 7 nucleotides agree with TRBD1. CDR1 SGDLS and CDR2 YYNGEE come from the germline V gene. V was pared by 3 bases and J by 5 bases, with 7 bases of the junction left unmatched. The CDR3 consists of 15 residues. The CDR3 DNA follows: TGTGCCAGCAGCGCCTCCTCGACAGGGAATGAAAAACTGTTTTTT. It encodes CASSASSTGNEKLFF.

This chain joins TRBV7-9 and TRBJ1-2, with unresolved D. This CDR3 region has 13 residues. CDR1 is SEHNR and CDR2 is FQNEAQ in the germline V gene (reference sequence). Deletions cut 7 bases from V and 4 bases from J, with 13 bases between. CDR3: CASTLTEVYGYTF. The CDR3 DNA is TGTGCCAGCACCTTGACGGAGGTCTATGGCTACACCTTC.

The chain has TRBV4-3 and TRBJ1-5; D possibly corresponds to TRBD1 (6 bases). This CDR3 spans 17 amino acids. V lost 0 bases and J lost 6, with 18 bases in between. CDR1 is LGHNA and CDR2 is YSLEER in the germline V gene. The DNA for the CDR3 is TGCGCCAGCAGCCAAGAAGGGGGGGCCGGGGATGGTCAGCCCCAGCATTTT. Translating it yields CASSQEGGAGDGQPQHF.

V gene TRBV6-5 combines with J gene TRBJ1-1; 9 bases are shared with TRBD1. Looked up from germline, CDR1 is MNHEY and CDR2 is SVGAGI. This CDR3 contains 17 residues. J was trimmed by 8 bases and V by 8 bases; bases with no gene match: 21. This CDR3 reads CASSKASPGTGTTEAFF. CDR3 DNA sequence: TGTGCCAGCTCAAAGGCAAGTCCCGGGACAGGGACCACCGAAGCTTTCTTT.

This clonotype was found many times. V is TRBV10-1 and J is TRBJ2-2, with unresolved D. This CDR3 spans 14 amino acids. Germline loops: CDR1 WNHNN, CDR2 SYGVQD (reference sequence). Trimming removed 6 bases at V and 1 base at J, with 9 bases between. As DNA, the CDR3 is TGCGCCAGCAGAATAGCCGTGAACACCGGGGAGCTGTTTTTT. Amino acid sequence: CASRIAVNTGELFF.

This clonotype was observed a few times. The genes are TRBV4-1 and TRBJ1-1, with D unclear. Germline CDR1 is MGHRA and CDR2 is YSYEKL. This CDR3 has 15 amino acids. The germline V and J ends were trimmed by 0 bases and 4 bases, with 12 bases remaining between them. CDR3 in DNA: TGCGCCAGCAGCCAAGATCCTCTGGGTAGCACTGAAGCTTTCTTT. It yields the protein CASSQDPLGSTEAFF.

The V gene is TRBV19, the J gene TRBJ2-1; D perhaps matches TRBD1 (6 bases). There are 12 residues in the CDR3. The V gene lost 6 bases and the J gene lost 9 bases, with 12 bases spanning the gap. Germline V gives CDR1 LNHDA, CDR2 SQIVND (reference sequence). DNA for the CDR3: TGTGCCAGTAGCGAAACAGGGTTTGAGCAGTTCTTC. As protein: CASSETGFEQFF.

To note about this clonotype: A much more abundant neighbour one base away suggests this may be a read error. It is likely a read error, because the conserved phenylalanine at the end of the CDR3 is missing. The chain carries TRBV7-2 and TRBJ1-6; TRBD1 matches at 8 bases. The CDR3 totals 17 residues. V gave up 4 bases and J gave up 5 bases; unmatched junction bases: 10. Germline V gene sequence: CDR1 SGHTA, CDR2 FQGNSA. The CDR3, as DNA: TGTGCCAGCAGCTCGGACAGGGATCATAAGGATAATTCACCCCTCCACTTG. Translated: CASSSDRDHKDNSPLHL.